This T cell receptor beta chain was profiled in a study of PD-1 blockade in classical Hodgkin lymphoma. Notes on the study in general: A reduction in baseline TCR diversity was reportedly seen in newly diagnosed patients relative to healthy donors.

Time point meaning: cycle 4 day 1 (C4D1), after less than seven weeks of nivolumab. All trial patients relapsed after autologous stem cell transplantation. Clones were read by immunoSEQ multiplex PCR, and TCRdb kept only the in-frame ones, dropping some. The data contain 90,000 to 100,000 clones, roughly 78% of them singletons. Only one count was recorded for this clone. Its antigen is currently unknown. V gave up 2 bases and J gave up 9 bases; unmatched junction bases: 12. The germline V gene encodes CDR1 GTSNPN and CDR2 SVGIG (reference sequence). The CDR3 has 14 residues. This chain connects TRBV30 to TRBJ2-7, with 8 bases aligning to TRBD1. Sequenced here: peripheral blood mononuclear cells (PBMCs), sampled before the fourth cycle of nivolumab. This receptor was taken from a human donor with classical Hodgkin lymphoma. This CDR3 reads CAWSLTGAPLGQYF. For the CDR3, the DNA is TGTGCCTGGAGTCTGACAGGGGCCCCCCTCGGGCAGTACTTC.